This T cell receptor beta chain is drawn from a study of OX40 agonist ivuxolimab in advanced cancers. The overall study: Patients in dose escalation had liver, melanoma, kidney or head and neck cancers. The group had a mean age of around 64 years, ranged from roughly 23 to 79, and was 82.7% male. Findings of the study overall: Clonal expansion was seen in CD4+ and CD8+ blood T cells by week 6 at 0.1 to 3.0 mg/kg.

Germline CDR1 reads SGHDT; CDR2 reads YYEEEE. The CDR3 contains 16 residues. V dropped 1 base and J dropped 3; count of bases not matched to a gene: 5. Method: immunoSEQ multiplex PCR; TCRdb's copy keeps in-frame clones and lacks some. Of 35,000 to 40,000 clones listed, around 86% were seen once; the top ten hold roughly 2.4%. As for this clone: Its target is not known.

The rearrangement joins TRBV5-6 to TRBJ2-3; 10 bases match TRBD1. The starting material was CD4+ or CD8+ T cells sorted from blood, obtained in a trial of the OX40 agonist ivuxolimab. This receptor was obtained from an adult with an advanced solid tumor such as melanoma, head and neck, liver or kidney cancer. The CDR3 here is CASSLTPGQGTDTQYF. Here the CDR3 DNA reads TGTGCCAGCAGCTTGACCCCGGGACAGGGGACAGATACGCAGTATTTT.